This T cell receptor (beta chain) was sequenced for a study of cytotoxic CD8 clonotypes in ibrutinib-treated CLL. Across the whole study: Patient counts were about twelve relapsed/refractory, over 14 treatment-naive and 17 to 18 IGHV unmutated. Treatment had run for a median about twelve months, range 6 to 36, when response samples were taken.

In its sample, this clone was seen a few times. What it binds is not known. Repertoires were generated with immunoSEQ multiplex PCR, while TCRdb's copy carries only in-frame clones and drops some. The table has some 200,000 clones, around 72% seen once. General study findings and limits: Clonality rose at ibrutinib response, held steady in sustained remission, and fell toward baseline at progression. Public clonotypes, found uncommonly, either contracted or stayed stable on treatment.

V dropped 4 bases and J dropped 0 bases, with 12 bases sitting between them. Germline lookup yields CDR1 LNHDA and CDR2 SQIVND (reference sequence). The CDR3 has 15 residues. The sequencing used PBMCs, collected after 24 months of ibrutinib treatment. This clonotype originated in a human donor with chronic lymphocytic leukemia. The chain couples TRBV19 to TRBJ1-2; D gene ambiguous. This CDR3 reads CASSTTGLANYGYTF. DNA of the CDR3: TGTGCCAGTAGTACCACGGGGTTAGCTAACTATGGCTACACCTTC.